One and the same sample provided the 29 T cell receptor beta chains below, sequenced in a study of beta chain features in type 1 diabetes. General study findings and limits: Researchers report that Type 1 diabetes patients had moderately but significantly shorter TCRB CDR3s across all four CD4+ subsets.

Expressed TCRB transcripts were sequenced after all isolated RNA was converted to cDNA. Method: immunoSEQ multiplex PCR; TCRdb's copy keeps in-frame clones and lacks some. This table has a few hundred thousand clones, approximately 12% appearing once. No antigens are known for them. The specimen was naive CD4+ T cells from blood. All receptors come from a woman between 18 and 30 years old with type 1 diabetes.

The V and J genes are TRBV4-3 and TRBJ2-3; D is perhaps TRBD1 (5 bases). This CDR3 spans 15 amino acids. CDR1 and CDR2 (germline): LGHNA, YSLEER. Trimming took off 0 bases at V and 8 bases at J, with 15 bases between the two ends. The chain's CDR3 is CASSQDGKGRTTQYF. DNA for the CDR3: TGCGCCAGCAGCCAAGATGGAAAGGGGCGGACTACGCAGTATTTT.

This clone occurred a few times. This chain links TRBV18 with TRBJ1-2, with TRBD1 identical over 10 bases. The CDR3 consists of 15 residues. The germline CDR1 and CDR2 sequences are KGHSH and LQKENI. V was pared by 6 bases and J by 4 bases, with 8 bases of the junction left unmatched. The CDR3 region has the DNA TGTGCCAGCTCGGGACAGGGGAGAATTGGCTATGGCTACACCTTC. Its translation: CASSGQGRIGYGYTF.

The chain is built from TRBV7-3 and TRBJ2-1, with no clear D. Germline V gene sequence: CDR1 SGHTA, CDR2 FQGTGA. The CDR3 has 14 residues. Trimming shortened V by 5 bases and J by 3 bases, and 11 bases separated the two germline ends. CDR3 amino acids: CASSNRVGYNEQFF. CDR3 sequence (DNA): TGTGCCAGCAGCAATAGAGTCGGCTACAATGAGCAGTTCTTC.

This clone was seen a handful of times. This chain uses TRBV14 with TRBJ2-3; TRBD1 aligns across 7 bases. The CDR3 covers 13 residues. Germline CDR1 and CDR2: SGHDN and FVKESK. The V gene end was trimmed by 4 bases and the J gene end by 6 bases; junction bases not matched to a gene: 4. In DNA form, the CDR3 reads TGTGCCAGCAGCCCGACAGGGTTGGATACGCAGTATTTT. It is translated as CASSPTGLDTQYF.

As for this clone: Other DNA variants within this sample encode the same CDR3. The chain joins TRBV30 to TRBJ2-1; 8 bases match TRBD2. Trimming at V came to 3 bases and at J to 6 bases, leaving 4 bases not matched to a gene. Germline CDR1 reads GTSNPN; CDR2 reads SVGIG (reference sequence). This CDR3 has 13 amino acids. Written as DNA, the CDR3 is TGTGCCTGGAGGCGAGCGGGGGCCAATGAGCAGTTCTTC. Encoded protein: CAWRRAGANEQFF.

The chain recombines TRBV4-3 with TRBJ1-1; D may be TRBD1 (5 bases). Trimming pared 3 bases from V and 7 bases from J, leaving 21 bases between. Germline assignment: CDR1 LGHNA and CDR2 YSLEER. CDR3 size: 16 residues. CDR3 nucleotide sequence: TGCGCCAGCAGCCAGTTACCAGGGACGGGGGACCATGAAGCTTTCTTT. Amino acid sequence: CASSQLPGTGDHEAFF.

This clone was observed a handful of times. The V call is TRBV7-3, the J call TRBJ2-5; D is perhaps TRBD2 (6 bases). The CDR3 spans 14 residues. Germline CDR1 reads SGHTA; CDR2 reads FQGTGA. V was shortened by 1 base and J by 4 bases, with 10 bases between the two germline ends. The CDR3 sequence is CASSLRRRGETQYF. The CDR3, as DNA: TGTGCCAGCAGCTTAAGGCGGAGGGGAGAGACCCAGTACTTC.

The gene calls are TRBV6-6 and TRBJ1-2; the D is unclear. This CDR3 region has 13 residues. The ends were cut back, 10 bases at V and 6 bases at J, with 18 bases in the middle. Germline CDR1 is MNHNY and CDR2 is SVGAGI (reference sequence). The DNA for the CDR3 is TGTGCCACCTCCCCCAGGCAAGATCATGGCTACACCTTC. It encodes CATSPRQDHGYTF.

The chain joins TRBV5-1 to TRBJ2-7; D uncertain. This CDR3 is 11 amino acids long. Trimming removed 4 bases from V and 5 bases from J, with 7 bases in between. Per the germline V gene, CDR1 is SGHRS and CDR2 is YFSETQ. Here the CDR3 DNA reads TGCGCCAGCAGCACCGACAACGAGCAGTACTTC. This translates into CASSTDNEQYF. Combining the CDR3 with reference TRBV5-1 and TRBJ2-7 gives the whole variable domain KAGVTQTPRYLIKTRGQQVTLSCSPISGHRSVSWYQQTPGQGLQFLFEYFSETQRNKGNFPGRFSGRQFSNSRSEMNVSTLELGDSALYLCASSTDNEQYFGPGTRLTVT.

This clone came up a few times. This sequence joins TRBV29-1 and TRBJ2-7, with D possibly TRBD2 on 5 matching bases. V gave up 7 bases and J gave up 5 bases, with 18 bases separating them. This CDR3 is 13 amino acids long. Germline CDR1 reads SQVTM; CDR2 reads ANQGSEA. For the CDR3, the DNA is TGCAGCGGAATCGCACCCACTAGTAACGAGCAGTACTTC. Translating it yields CSGIAPTSNEQYF.

This clone was detected only a few times. The chain couples TRBV21-1 to TRBJ2-1; the table calls TRBD1, which could not be checked here. TRBV21-1 is a pseudogene segment. This CDR3 is 14 amino acids long. The CDR3 nucleotides are TGTGCCCAACTGGGCCGCAGCTCCTACAATGAGCAGTTCTTC. As protein: CAQLGRSSYNEQFF.

This clone was recorded a few times. The J gene is TRBJ2-2, the V gene TRBV13, with a possible D match to TRBD1 (6 bases). Germline CDR1 PRHDT, CDR2 FYEKMQ (reference sequence). This CDR3 is 17 amino acids long. V was cut by 5 bases and J by 3 bases, with 19 bases left in between. The CDR3 sequence is CASSIPGTPGYTGELFF. The CDR3 DNA reads TGTGCCAGCAGCATACCCGGGACACCCGGGTACACCGGGGAGCTGTTTTTT.

The chain links TRBV19 to TRBJ2-5, with TRBD2 matching 8 bases. V was pared by 5 bases and J by 2 bases, with 7 bases of the junction left unmatched. Germline V gene sequence: CDR1 LNHDA, CDR2 SQIVND (reference sequence). The CDR3 runs to 15 residues. The CDR3 coding sequence is TGTGCCAGTAGTCCCCTGCCTAGCGGGCAAGAGACCCAGTACTTC. Translation: CASSPLPSGQETQYF.

This sequence joins TRBV28 and TRBJ2-1; TRBD1 agrees at 8 bases. Losses at the gene ends were 6 bases for V and 6 bases for J; bases not matched to a gene: 4. This CDR3 comprises 13 residues. Germline V gives CDR1 MDHEN, CDR2 SYDVKM. The CDR3: CASRWDRLNEQFF. CDR3 DNA: TGTGCCAGCAGATGGGACAGGCTCAATGAGCAGTTCTTC.

The chain has TRBV5-4 and TRBJ2-1, with 12 bases that match TRBD2. Germline CDR1 and CDR2: SGHNT and YYREEE (reference sequence). The CDR3 is made up of 16 amino acids. V lost 6 bases, J lost 3 bases, and 7 bases stayed unmatched. CDR3 amino acids: CASIDGLAGSYNEQFF. As DNA, the CDR3 is TGTGCCAGCATTGACGGACTAGCGGGGAGCTACAATGAGCAGTTCTTC. Drawing the rest from reference TRBV5-4 and TRBJ2-1, the complete variable domain is ETGVTQSPTHLIKTRGQQVTLRCSSQSGHNTVSWYQQALGQGPQFIFQYYREEENGRGNFPPRFSGLQFPNYSSELNVNALELDDSALYLCASIDGLAGSYNEQFFGPGTRLTVL.

This clone was seen a handful of times. The chain couples TRBV7-9 to TRBJ2-3; D not resolved. The V end lost 6 bases, the J end lost 6 bases, and 10 bases lay between the germline ends. This CDR3 has 12 residues. The V gene's germline CDR1 is SEHNR and CDR2 FQNEAQ (reference sequence). DNA for the CDR3: TGTGCCAGCAGTTTAAGGCGGGATACGCAGTATTTT. Translation gives CASSLRRDTQYF.

Only a few counts were recorded for this clone. J is TRBJ2-7 and V is TRBV19; maybe TRBD1 (6 bases). V was shortened by 3 bases and J by 1 base, with 13 bases between the two germline ends. From germline, CDR1 is LNHDA and CDR2 SQIVND (reference sequence). The CDR3 spans 15 residues. In nucleotides, the CDR3 is TGTGCCAGTAGTATTGGTGGGGGCAATTCCTACGAGCAGTACTTC. Its translation is CASSIGGGNSYEQYF.

This clone was seen only a few times. This chain links TRBV6-1 with TRBJ1-2; possibly TRBD1 for D (5 bases). CDR1 MNHNS and CDR2 SASEGT come from the germline V gene. The length of the CDR3 is 15 residues. Trimming took off 3 bases at V and 1 base at J, with 12 bases between the two ends. The CDR3 loop is CASSDLPGGNYGYTF. CDR3 in DNA: TGTGCCAGCAGTGATCTGCCGGGGGGTAACTATGGCTACACCTTC.

On this clone itself: One end of the junction is discordant with germline, which a read error may explain. The V call is TRBV19, the J call TRBJ2-7; D might be TRBD1 (6 bases). CDR1 is LNHDA, CDR2 SQIVND, per germline (reference sequence). The CDR3 is 11 amino acids. CDR3 nucleotides: TGTGCCAGTAGACCTCCGGGACATCCTCCGTTC. Protein product: CASRPPGHPPF.

This clone was picked up a small number of times. The rearrangement joins TRBV11-2 to TRBJ2-3, with 8 nucleotides matching TRBD2. CDR3 length equals 15 residues. The V gene end was trimmed by 11 bases and the J gene end by 0 bases; junction bases not matched to a gene: 10. Looked up from germline, CDR1 is SGHAT and CDR2 is FQNNGV. The CDR3 DNA reads as TGTGCCGGTCATAGCGGGGCAACTAGCACAGATACGCAGTATTTT. Protein: CAGHSGATSTDTQYF.

This clone turned up a few times. V usage is TRBV2 and J usage is TRBJ2-1; D is perhaps TRBD2 (6 bases). The V end was cut by 1 base, the J end by 15 bases, with 25 bases between. Germline V CDR1 and CDR2: SNHLY, FYNNEI. This CDR3 region has 16 residues. This chain's CDR3 is CASSEGSGGTLMSGFF. CDR3 nucleotides: TGTGCCAGCAGTGAAGGGAGCGGCGGGACCCTCATGAGTGGGTTCTTC.

CDR3 protein: CASSTGTLRTDTQYF. Here the CDR3 DNA reads TGTGCCAGCAGCACCGGGACATTGCGCACAGATACGCAGTATTTT. This sequence joins TRBV5-6 and TRBJ2-3; D might be TRBD1 (6 bases). Germline V gene data show CDR1 as SGHDT and CDR2 as YYEEEE. This CDR3 spans 15 amino acids. V gave up 4 bases and J gave up 1 base, with 13 bases separating them.

The chain joins TRBV7-2 to TRBJ2-1, with D possibly TRBD2 on 5 matching bases. This CDR3 comprises 18 residues. Trimming cost V 1 base and J 0 bases, with 16 bases left between them. CDR1 SGHTA and CDR2 FQGNSA come from the germline V gene. CDR3 sequence (DNA): TGTGCCAGCAGCTTAGTTGGGCTAGCACCGAGCTCCTACAATGAGCAGTTCTTC. It specifies CASSLVGLAPSSYNEQFF.

This clone has more than one count but fewer than ten. This sequence joins TRBV28 and TRBJ1-2; perhaps TRBD1 as D (5 bases). Germline assignment: CDR1 MDHEN and CDR2 SYDVKM. The CDR3 covers 12 residues. The V gene lost 6 bases and the J gene lost 4 bases, with 9 bases spanning the gap. Written as DNA, the CDR3 is TGTGCCAGCAGACAGGACCTCTATGGCTACACCTTC. It specifies CASRQDLYGYTF.

V gene TRBV7-9 combines with J gene TRBJ1-4; no reliable D call. The germline gives CDR1 SEHNR, CDR2 FQNEAQ (reference sequence). The CDR3 length is 13 residues. V lost 4 bases and J lost 7, with 10 bases in between. The CDR3 protein is CASSSRLGEKLFF. The DNA for the CDR3 is TGTGCCAGCAGCTCGAGGTTGGGTGAAAAACTGTTTTTT.

The chain joins TRBV4-2 to TRBJ2-7; tentatively, D is TRBD1 (5 bases). This CDR3 contains 14 residues. V was shortened by 1 base and J by 2 bases, with 9 bases between the two germline ends. Germline V lookup: CDR1 LGHNA, CDR2 YNFKEQ. CDR3: CASSQGGSPYEQYF. The DNA of the CDR3 is TGTGCCAGCAGCCAAGGGGGCAGTCCCTACGAGCAGTACTTC.

This clone was detected a few times. In the same sample, other DNA sequences code for this CDR3. The chain recombines TRBV7-9 with TRBJ2-7; D not certain. Germline V lookup: CDR1 SEHNR, CDR2 FQNEAQ (reference sequence). Deletions cut 1 base from V and 4 bases from J, with 5 bases between. The CDR3 contains 12 residues. CDR3 coding DNA: TGTGCCAGCAGCTTAGTGTCTTACGAGCAGTACTTC. Protein sequence: CASSLVSYEQYF. Full variable domain (missing parts from reference TRBV7-9 and TRBJ2-7): DTGVSQNPRHKITKRGQNVTFRCDPISEHNRLYWYRQTLGQGPEFLTYFQNEAQLEKSRLLSDRFSAERPKGSFSTLEIQRTEQGDSAMYLCASSLVSYEQYFGPGTRLTVT.

This clone was counted only a few times. The gene calls are TRBV5-4 and TRBJ2-3; D ambiguous. This CDR3 is 14 amino acids long. V dropped 2 bases and J dropped 2 bases, with 9 bases sitting between them. Germline V lookup: CDR1 SGHNT, CDR2 YYREEE (reference sequence). The CDR3 DNA follows: TGTGCCAGCAGCTTACATGGAGTCACAGATACGCAGTATTTT. Its translation is CASSLHGVTDTQYF.

This clone has only a few counts. The CDR3: CASSVYDEQYF. DNA of the CDR3: TGTGCCAGCAGCGTCTACGACGAGCAGTACTTC. The gene calls are TRBV11-2 and TRBJ2-7; D is uncertain. This CDR3 spans 11 amino acids. Germline lookup yields CDR1 SGHAT and CDR2 FQNNGV. The V end lost 5 bases, the J end lost 5 bases, and 7 bases lay between the germline ends.